The entry below describes one TCR beta chain. The sample is drawn from a study of CD8 T cells in Susac syndrome. Random hexamers were used to reverse transcribe the RNA input (about 0.5 to 1 ug). Amplification of TCR beta CDR3 spanned 54 Vbeta and 13 Jbeta via immunoSEQ multiplex PCR. TCRdb itself ran the immunoSEQ multiplex PCR reads through MiXCR, one entry per CDR3 protein. Among roughly 150,000 distinct CDR3 sequences listed, 94% were seen once. V dropped 5 bases and J dropped 10 bases, with 9 bases sitting between them. The germline gives CDR1 SNHLY, CDR2 FYNNEI. The CDR3 loop spans 11 amino acids.

V usage is TRBV2 and J usage is TRBJ2-1, with unresolved D. The sample was CD8+ T cells from PBMCs. This sequence originates from a human donor with multiple sclerosis. DNA of the CDR3: TGTGCCAGCAGTTTGAGAACAGAGCAGTTCTTC. This translates into CASSLRTEQFF.